What follows is one T cell receptor beta chain and its context. Its antigen remains unknown. The data belong to a study of T cell responses to AZD1222 COVID-19 vaccine. Study results and limitations: The breadth and depth of Spike-specific TCRs increased once two AZD1222 doses had been given. Clonal diversity was possibly underestimated, and the donors were mostly white British, with more females. Among those given AZD1222, only five or six were seropositive at baseline. The study found vaccine-associated CD4 TCRs spanning spike, dominant at 160-218 and 743-854.

The CDR3 is 15 amino acids. J lost 3 bases, V lost 3 bases, and 7 bases had no gene match. The germline gives CDR1 SGHRS, CDR2 YFSETQ. Clones were sequenced by immunoSEQ multiplex PCR, and TCRdb holds only the in-frame ones, with some missing. The data show 50,000 to 75,000 clones, 85% to 90% seen once. The sequenced sample was peripheral blood, obtained 28 days after the second AZD1222 dose. This receptor was identified in an adult who received the AZD1222 COVID-19 vaccine. V and J are TRBV5-1 and TRBJ1-2; 8 bases align to TRBD1. CDR3 loop: CASSSQGAGDYGYTF. The CDR3 bases are TGCGCCAGCAGCTCGCAGGGGGCTGGGGACTATGGCTACACCTTC.